Each of the 22 T cell receptor beta chains below was sequenced from the same sample in a study of technical replicates of blood from several donors. Produced via immunoSEQ multiplex PCR; TCRdb's table is partial and in-frame only. This table holds 70,000 to 85,000 clones, approximately 90% found once. Sequencing was carried out using T cells isolated from PBMCs. The receptors were sampled from a human donor in good health.

V gene TRBV19 combines with J gene TRBJ1-2, with 9 bases aligning to TRBD1. The length of the CDR3 is 14 residues. Per the germline V gene, CDR1 is LNHDA and CDR2 is SQIVND (reference sequence). V gave up 5 bases and J gave up 7 bases; unmatched junction bases: 8. In DNA form, the CDR3 reads TGTGCCAGTAGTTCTACAGGGGGCGCAATTGGCTACACCTTC. Translated: CASSSTGGAIGYTF.

The chain has TRBV10-3 and TRBJ2-7, with 9 bases aligning to TRBD1. Per germline, CDR1 ENHRY and CDR2 SYGVKD. There are 16 residues in the CDR3. Trimming took 0 bases from V and 0 from J; bases not matched to a gene: 3. The CDR3 DNA is TGTGCCATCAGTGAGTCCGGGACAGGGCACTCCTACGAGCAGTACTTC. Translation: CAISESGTGHSYEQYF.

The genes are TRBV6-6 and TRBJ2-2, with D tentatively TRBD1 (5 bases). The germline CDR1 and CDR2 sequences are MNHNY and SVGAGI (reference sequence). The CDR3 has 12 amino acids. V lost 9 bases, J lost 4 bases, and 9 bases lay in between. The CDR3 coding sequence is TGTGCCAGTGGGGCTAGCACCGGGGAGCTGTTTTTT. It yields the protein CASGASTGELFF.

The gene calls are TRBV9 and TRBJ2-3; D might be TRBD2 (5 bases). The CDR3 totals 13 residues. The germline CDR1 and CDR2 sequences are SGDLS and YYNGEE. V was clipped by 3 bases and J by 4 bases, with 9 bases between them. DNA of the CDR3: TGTGCCAGCAGCGGATTACTAGCAGATACGCAGTATTTT. Translation gives CASSGLLADTQYF. Looking up the rest from reference TRBV9 and TRBJ2-3 gives the full variable domain: DSGVTQTPKHLITATGQRVTLRCSPRSGDLSVYWYQQSLDQGLQFLIQYYNGEERAKGNILERFSAQQFPDLHSELNLSSLELGDSALYFCASSGLLADTQYFGPGTRLTVL.

The CDR3 region has the DNA TGCGCCAGCAGCCAAGATGGTCCCCGGGACAATGAGCAGTTCTTC. Translated, it gives CASSQDGPRDNEQFF. The chain uses TRBV4-3 and TRBJ2-1; D is unresolved. Germline assignment: CDR1 LGHNA and CDR2 YSLEER. The CDR3 spans 15 residues. V lost 0 bases to trimming and J lost 5 bases, with 11 bases between them.

This clone was detected a few times. This chain connects TRBV19 to TRBJ1-3; D gene uncertain. Trimming removed 5 bases at V and 0 bases at J, with 5 bases between. There are 13 residues in the CDR3. Germline-derived CDR1 and CDR2 are LNHDA and SQIVND (reference sequence). The CDR3 DNA is TGTGCCAGTAGTGCCTACTCTGGAAACACCATATATTTT. As protein: CASSAYSGNTIYF.

This chain uses TRBV10-3 with TRBJ1-3, with TRBD1 as a possible D gene (5 bases). The CDR3 runs 15 residues. Trimming stripped 11 bases from V and 4 bases from J, with 21 bases between. Germline CDR1 is ENHRY and CDR2 is SYGVKD. The CDR3 DNA is TGTGCCGTTTATCCTACAGGAACCCGAGGAAACACCATATATTTT. Protein product: CAVYPTGTRGNTIYF.

The V gene is TRBV27, the J gene TRBJ1-5; unclear D gene. CDR3 length: 15 residues. Trimming cost V 1 base and J 4 bases, with 11 bases left between them. Germline assignment: CDR1 MNHEY and CDR2 SMNVEV (reference sequence). CDR3 amino acids: CASSLYLAENQPQHF. The DNA for the CDR3 is TGTGCCAGCAGTTTATACCTGGCAGAAAATCAGCCCCAGCATTTT.

The chain joins TRBV5-6 to TRBJ2-1, with D perhaps TRBD1 (5 bases). This CDR3 spans 15 amino acids. V was clipped by 3 bases and J by 6 bases, with 16 bases between them. The germline CDR1 and CDR2 sequences are SGHDT and YYEEEE. CDR3 nucleotide sequence: TGTGCCAGCAGCTCGACAGTGGAAATGGCCAATGAGCAGTTCTTC. Translating gives CASSSTVEMANEQFF.

The gene calls are TRBV30 and TRBJ1-5; D unresolved. Germline CDR1 is GTSNPN and CDR2 is SVGIG (reference sequence). The CDR3 totals 13 residues. V lost 5 bases to trimming and J lost 7 bases, with 15 bases between them. The CDR3 nucleotides are TGTGCCTGGGGTTACTCGGGTGAACAGCCCCAGCATTTT. Protein product: CAWGYSGEQPQHF.

The chain's CDR3 is CASSVGGSDEKLFF. CDR3 nucleotide sequence: TGTGCCAGCAGCGTAGGGGGCTCTGATGAAAAACTGTTTTTT. V usage is TRBV9 and J usage is TRBJ1-4, with D maybe TRBD1 (5 bases). The germline gives CDR1 SGDLS, CDR2 YYNGEE. The V end lost 0 bases, the J end lost 6 bases, and 9 bases lay between the germline ends. The CDR3 contains 14 residues.

In nucleotides, the CDR3 is TGTGCCAGCAGCTGGACTAGCGGGACAGATACGCAGTATTTT. Amino acid sequence: CASSWTSGTDTQYF. This chain joins TRBV7-3 and TRBJ2-3; 11 bases fit TRBD2. J gave up 3 bases and V 4 bases, and 0 bases lay outside the gene matches. The CDR3 covers 14 residues. The V gene's germline CDR1 is SGHTA and CDR2 FQGTGA.

The chain joins TRBV29-1 to TRBJ1-1; TRBD1 agrees at 7 bases. Losses at the gene ends were 7 bases for V and 5 bases for J; bases not matched to a gene: 16. Germline V CDR1 and CDR2: SQVTM, ANQGSEA. The length of the CDR3 is 15 residues. CDR3 in amino acids: CSDEGVGRGMTEAFF. The CDR3 nucleotides are TGCAGCGACGAGGGCGTAGGCAGGGGGATGACTGAAGCTTTCTTT.

This clone showed up just a few times. This chain connects TRBV4-3 to TRBJ1-2, with D tentatively TRBD1 (5 bases). Trimming removed 1 base from V and 7 bases from J, with 13 bases in between. The CDR3 covers 14 residues. The germline gives CDR1 LGHNA, CDR2 YSLEER. The CDR3 DNA follows: TGCGCCAGCAGCCAAGGGAGGGACGTCGGTGGCTACACCTTC. Amino acid sequence: CASSQGRDVGGYTF.

The rearrangement links TRBV7-9 to TRBJ1-5, with D possibly TRBD1 on 5 matching bases. This CDR3 spans 14 amino acids. V was shortened by 3 bases and J by 2 bases, with 8 bases between the two germline ends. Germline V gene lookup returns CDR1 SEHNR and CDR2 FQNEAQ (reference sequence). This chain's CDR3 is CASSFGGRNQPQHF. The CDR3 DNA is TGTGCCAGCAGCTTCGGGGGTCGCAATCAGCCCCAGCATTTT.

V usage is TRBV18 and J usage is TRBJ2-7, with 9 bases fitting TRBD2. The junction had 13 bases not matched to a gene; V was cut back by 0 bases and J by 7 bases. CDR1 KGHSH and CDR2 LQKENI come from the germline V gene. The CDR3 is 17 amino acids. The CDR3 nucleotides read TGTGCCAGCTCACCACCACTCGGGACTAGCCGCGCGCGAGAGCAGTACTTC. Translation gives CASSPPLGTSRAREQYF.

The V call is TRBV7-9, the J call TRBJ1-2, with unresolved D. Germline CDR1 is SEHNR and CDR2 is FQNEAQ (reference sequence). The CDR3 contains 13 residues. V lost 2 bases to trimming and J lost 4 bases, with 8 bases between them. CDR3 in amino acids: CASSLSERYGYTF. DNA for the CDR3: TGTGCCAGCAGCTTATCAGAGCGCTATGGCTACACCTTC.

The chain uses TRBV7-2 and TRBJ1-3; 7 bases align to TRBD1. Trimming took 2 bases from V and 0 from J; bases not matched to a gene: 7. The length of the CDR3 is 17 residues. From germline, CDR1 is SGHTA and CDR2 FQGNSA. The CDR3 sequence: CASSLIWTGSSGNTIYF. CDR3 bases: TGTGCCAGCAGCTTAATCTGGACAGGTAGCTCTGGAAACACCATATATTTT. Full variable domain (missing parts from reference TRBV7-2 and TRBJ1-3): GAGVSQSPSNKVTEKGKDVELRCDPISGHTALYWYRQSLGQGLEFLIYFQGNSAPDKSGLPSDRFSAERTGGSVSTLTIQRTQQEDSAVYLCASSLIWTGSSGNTIYFGEGSWLTVV.

The chain carries TRBV28 and TRBJ1-1; no clear D gene. The V end lost 2 bases, the J end lost 3 bases, and 7 bases lay between the germline ends. Germline V CDR1 and CDR2: MDHEN, SYDVKM. This CDR3 is built from 13 residues. The CDR3 nucleotides read TGTGCCAGCAGTTTAGGGCGGGACACTGAAGCTTTCTTT. Protein: CASSLGRDTEAFF.

The chain is built from TRBV4-3 and TRBJ1-2; D unclear. Germline lookup yields CDR1 LGHNA and CDR2 YSLEER. Trimming removed 5 bases from V and 5 bases from J, with 9 bases in between. The CDR3 runs 12 residues. As DNA, the CDR3 is TGCGCCAGCAGCGCAGGTGGTTATGGCTACACCTTC. Translating it yields CASSAGGYGYTF.

This clone was detected only a few times. The J gene is TRBJ1-1, the V gene TRBV9, with D uncertain. There are 14 residues in the CDR3. Germline-derived CDR1 and CDR2 are SGDLS and YYNGEE. Trimming took off 0 bases at V and 1 base at J, with 7 bases between the two ends. CDR3 amino acids: CASSVDYGNTEAFF. The CDR3 DNA sequence: TGTGCCAGCAGCGTAGACTACGGGAACACTGAAGCTTTCTTT.

The chain links TRBV2 to TRBJ2-7; D is perhaps TRBD1 (5 bases). This CDR3 spans 12 amino acids. V was cut by 8 bases and J by 2 bases, with 10 bases left in between. CDR1 SNHLY and CDR2 FYNNEI come from the germline V gene. The CDR3 is CASVIQAYEQYF. The DNA for the CDR3 is TGTGCCAGCGTGATACAGGCCTACGAGCAGTACTTC.